The 9 T cell receptor beta chains reported below all come from one sample, sequenced in a study of T cell responses to AZD1222 COVID-19 vaccine. Sequencing used immunoSEQ multiplex PCR; TCRdb keeps in-frame clones, though not all of them. Of approximately 190,000 clones listed, 87% are singletons. This sample comprised peripheral blood, obtained on day 0 of MenACWY control vaccination. These receptors originate from an adult in good health.

DNA for the CDR3: TGCGCCAGCAGCGGAGCTGGGCCCCCCTACGAGCAGTACTTC. Encoded protein: CASSGAGPPYEQYF. The chain is built from TRBV4-1 and TRBJ2-7, with D hard to call. Looked up from germline, CDR1 is MGHRA and CDR2 is YSYEKL. This CDR3 spans 14 amino acids. V was cut by 5 bases and J by 2 bases, with 13 bases left in between.

The V call is TRBV5-6, the J call TRBJ2-7; D gene ambiguous. V lost 0 bases, J lost 3 bases, and 7 bases lay in between. CDR3 length: 13 amino acids. CDR1 and CDR2 (germline): SGHDT, YYEEEE. The CDR3 region has the DNA TGTGCCAGCAGCTTGGACAGCTTCTACGAGCAGTACTTC. Its protein product is CASSLDSFYEQYF. Complete variable domain (other parts from reference TRBV5-6 and TRBJ2-7): DAGVTQSPTHLIKTRGQQVTLRCSPKSGHDTVSWYQQALGQGPQFIFQYYEEEERQRGNFPDRFSGHQFPNYSSELNVNALLLGDSALYLCASSLDSFYEQYFGPGTRLTVT.

This clone occurred once. This chain uses TRBV6-2 or TRBV6-3 with TRBJ2-3; 10 nucleotides line up with TRBD2. V trimming: 6 bases; J trimming: 2 bases; junction bases outside the gene matches: 5. Germline CDR1 and CDR2: MNHEY and SVGEGT. CDR3 size: 15 residues. CDR3 bases: TGTGCCAGCAGCCCCGGGACTAGCGTCACAGATACGCAGTATTTT. As protein: CASSPGTSVTDTQYF.

CDR3 region: CARGTSGRDTGELFF. The CDR3 coding sequence is TGTGCCCGCGGGACTAGCGGGAGGGACACCGGGGAGCTGTTTTTT. V usage is TRBV30 and J usage is TRBJ2-2; 16 nucleotides line up with TRBD2. The CDR3 has 15 amino acids. The V segment lost 8 bases and the J segment 3 bases; nucleotides outside the gene matches: 3. From germline, CDR1 is GTSNPN and CDR2 SVGIG (reference sequence).

The chain recombines TRBV5-1 with TRBJ1-1; perhaps TRBD1 as D (5 bases). Germline CDR1 is SGHRS and CDR2 is YFSETQ. Trimming removed 0 bases from V and 1 base from J, with 7 bases in between. This CDR3 comprises 14 residues. Here the CDR3 reads CASSLEGTNTEAFF. The DNA of the CDR3 is TGCGCCAGCAGCTTGGAGGGGACGAACACTGAAGCTTTCTTT.

This clone was detected only once. V is TRBV7-2 and J is TRBJ2-5; 11 positions agree with TRBD1. The CDR3 length is 15 residues. In germline, CDR1 is SGHTA, CDR2 FQGNSA. V shed 5 bases, J shed 5 bases, and the junction held 7 bases outside the gene matches. In nucleotides, the CDR3 is TGTGCCAGCAGCCCCCGGACAGGGGGCGTTGAGACCCAGTACTTC. It translates to CASSPRTGGVETQYF. The full variable domain, its missing parts supplied by reference TRBV7-2 and TRBJ2-5, is GAGVSQSPSNKVTEKGKDVELRCDPISGHTALYWYRQSLGQGLEFLIYFQGNSAPDKSGLPSDRFSAERTGGSVSTLTIQRTQQEDSAVYLCASSPRTGGVETQYFGPGTRLLVL.

The chain uses TRBV19 and TRBJ2-6, with no clear D. The V gene's germline CDR1 is LNHDA and CDR2 SQIVND (reference sequence). There are 15 residues in the CDR3. The ends were cut back, 1 base at V and 1 base at J, with 5 bases in the middle. As DNA, the CDR3 is TGTGCCAGTAGTATAGGCGGATCTGGGGCCAACGTCCTGACTTTC. Its protein is CASSIGGSGANVLTF. Based on the CDR3 plus reference TRBV19 and TRBJ2-6, the full variable domain is DGGITQSPKYLFRKEGQNVTLSCEQNLNHDAMYWYRQDPGQGLRLIYYSQIVNDFQKGDIAEGYSVSREKKESFPLTVTSAQKNPTAFYLCASSIGGSGANVLTFGAGSRLTVL.

V and J are TRBV9 and TRBJ1-1, with D hard to call. CDR3 length: 14 amino acids. Germline values: CDR1 SGDLS, CDR2 YYNGEE. V lost 3 bases, J lost 8 bases, and 17 bases lay in between. Written as DNA, the CDR3 is TGTGCCAGCAGCGAGACGGGGTCCCAAATGGAAGCTTTCTTT. This translates into CASSETGSQMEAFF. The whole variable domain, remainder taken from reference TRBV9 and TRBJ1-1, is DSGVTQTPKHLITATGQRVTLRCSPRSGDLSVYWYQQSLDQGLQFLIQYYNGEERAKGNILERFSAQQFPDLHSELNLSSLELGDSALYFCASSETGSQMEAFFGQGTRLTVV.

This chain connects TRBV11-2 to TRBJ2-3; the match to TRBD2 covers 8 bases. Losses at the gene ends were 1 base for V and 2 bases for J; bases not matched to a gene: 5. CDR1 and CDR2 (germline): SGHAT, FQNNGV. CDR3 length: 16 residues. Here the CDR3 reads CASSLGTSGFTDTQYF. In DNA form, the CDR3 reads TGTGCCAGCAGCTTAGGAACTAGCGGATTCACAGATACGCAGTATTTT.